This is a list of T cell receptor beta chains from one sample in a study of T cell repertoires in cytomegalovirus infection. Using its own MiXCR run on the reads, TCRdb lists one record per CDR3 protein. The sample yields some 900,000 distinct CDR3 sequences, 32% seen once. Their cognate antigens are unknown. The sample in question was cultured CD8+ T cells from PBMCs, obtained from culture after CMV antigen stimulation. Receptor source: a human donor in good health (CMV status not recorded). Some clones in this sample may be carry-over from other donors' samples. Each CDR3 is given with its conserved first and last residue. The D gene is left open where the match is weak. Expanded clones get a size class; other rows say once, few or many, or leave the size out.

CAPMTGRNTEAFF TGTGCCCCTATGACAGGGCGAAACACTGAAGCTTTCTTT TRBD1 TRBJ1-1 TRBV2 -
CASSLGSYRGETGELFF TGTGCCAGCAGCTTAGGATCCTACAGGGGTGAAACCGGGGAGCTGTTTTTT TRBD1 TRBJ2-2 TRBV7-6 many
CASSLVRAGGGFLELFF TGTGCCAGCAGCTTGGTGCGCGCAGGCGGCGGATTCTTGGAACTGTTTTTT - TRBJ1-4 TRBV5-5 -
CASSHLAGGRETQYF TGTGCCAGCAGTCACCTAGCGGGGGGGCGTGAGACCCAGTACTTC TRBD2 TRBJ2-5 TRBV6-2/TRBV6-3 many
CASSLEGGLNYGYTF TGTGCCAGCAGCTTAGAGGGGGGACTTAACTATGGCTACACCTTC - TRBJ1-2 TRBV7-2 -
CASSIGAGVATGELFF TGTGCCAGTAGTATCGGAGCGGGGGTGGCGACCGGGGAGCTGTTTTTT TRBD2 TRBJ2-2 TRBV19 -
CATTGGYSNQPQHF TGTGCCACCACCGGGGGTTATAGCAATCAGCCCCAGCATTTT - TRBJ1-5 TRBV24-1 -
CSARDNEQRGLYNEQFF TGCAGTGCTAGAGATAACGAACAGAGGGGCCTATACAATGAGCAGTTCTTC - TRBJ2-1 TRBV20-1 few
CATGQTNTEAFF TGTGCCACTGGACAGACGAACACTGAAGCTTTCTTT - TRBJ1-1 TRBV7-2 few
CASSLEGPKDEQFF TGTGCCAGCAGCTTAGAGGGACCCAAGGATGAGCAGTTCTTC - TRBJ2-1 TRBV7-6 few
CASSFTGENTEAFF TGTGCCAGCAGCTTTACTGGGGAGAACACTGAAGCTTTCTTT - TRBJ1-1 TRBV7-2 many
CASGLAPGGLNYGYTF TGTGCTAGTGGTTTGGCCCCGGGGGGGCTCAACTATGGCTACACCTTC - TRBJ1-2 TRBV12-5 -
CASSLAQGEETQYF TGTGCCAGCAGCTTAGCACAGGGGGAAGAGACCCAGTACTTC TRBD1 TRBJ2-5 TRBV7-6 few
CATDRGQGTEAFF TGTGCCACCGACAGGGGACAGGGTACTGAAGCTTTCTTT TRBD1 TRBJ1-1 TRBV6-1 -
CAILDLGYGYTF TGTGCCATCCTCGACCTCGGCTATGGCTACACCTTC - TRBJ1-2 TRBV19 -
CASSPRLAGNQPQHF TGTGCCAGTAGTCCCAGACTTGCGGGCAATCAGCCCCAGCATTTT - TRBJ1-5 TRBV19 -
CASSPNSTEAFF TGCGCCAGCAGTCCCAACAGCACTGAAGCTTTCTTT - TRBJ1-1 TRBV4-1 few
CASSRNREIYGYTF TGTGCCAGCAGTAGGAACCGGGAGATCTATGGCTACACCTTC - TRBJ1-2 TRBV7-9 -
CASRPGHSSYNEQFF TGTGCCAGTAGACCGGGACACAGCTCCTACAATGAGCAGTTCTTC - TRBJ2-1 TRBV19 -
CASSLVTYQPQHF TGTGCCAGCAGCTTAGTCACCTATCAGCCCCAGCATTTT - TRBJ1-5 TRBV11-2 -
CASLESGNSPLHF TGTGCCAGCCTCGAAAGTGGGAATTCACCCCTCCACTTT - TRBJ1-6 TRBV6-2/TRBV6-3 once
CASSFPSGTGSGYTF TGTGCCAGCAGCTTCCCTTCCGGGACAGGAAGTGGCTACACCTTC TRBD1 TRBJ1-2 TRBV12-3/TRBV12-4 -
CASSARDRFPLGIGELFF TGCGCCAGCAGCGCCCGGGACAGATTCCCCCTAGGGATCGGGGAGCTGTTTTTT TRBD1 TRBJ2-2 TRBV5-1 few
CASTLYSKGTEAFF TGTGCCAGCACCTTATATAGCAAGGGAACTGAAGCTTTCTTT - TRBJ1-1 TRBV7-8 -
CASSQGFELFF TGTGCCAGCAGCCAGGGGTTTGAACTGTTTTTT - TRBJ1-4 TRBV7-6 -
CASSLGLGTSQETQYF TGTGCCAGCAGCTTAGGTCTCGGGACCTCACAAGAGACCCAGTACTTC - TRBJ2-5 TRBV13 -
CASMTRGSNQPQHF TGTGCCAGTATGACCAGGGGCAGCAATCAGCCCCAGCATTTT - TRBJ1-5 TRBV19 many
CASLGRAGNQPQHF TGTGCCAGCCTGGGGAGGGCTGGCAATCAGCCCCAGCATTTT - TRBJ1-5 TRBV19 -
CGSSGTPFREQFF TGTGGCTCGTCCGGGACACCTTTCCGTGAGCAGTTCTTC - TRBJ2-1 TRBV27 few
CASSPGMMDQPQHF TGTGCCAGCTCACCAGGGATGATGGATCAGCCCCAGCATTTT - TRBJ1-5 TRBV18 once
CASSFILGTVRSGANVLNF TGTGCCAGCAGCTTTATACTGGGGACCGTTCGCTCTGGGGCCAACGTCCTGAATTTC - TRBJ2-6 TRBV7-9 -
CAISEPQGYTEAFF TGTGCCATCAGTGAGCCACAGGGGTACACTGAAGCTTTCTTT TRBD1 TRBJ1-1 TRBV10-3 -
CASTPGLAGDETQYF TGCGCCAGCACCCCGGGGCTAGCGGGGGATGAGACCCAGTACTTC TRBD2 TRBJ2-5 TRBV4-1 -
CASGPLAGGIDTQYF TGTGCCAGCGGACCACTAGCGGGGGGAATAGATACGCAGTATTTT TRBD2 TRBJ2-3 TRBV27 -
CASSWAGTANEQFF TGCGCCAGCAGCTGGGCCGGGACAGCAAATGAGCAGTTCTTC TRBD1 TRBJ2-1 TRBV5-1 few
CASSSLLAPGETEAFF TGTGCCAGCAGCTCACTCTTAGCCCCCGGGGAAACCGAAGCTTTCTTT - TRBJ1-1 TRBV7-1 -
CASSQDRGSLTDTQYF TGTGCCAGCAGTCAAGACAGGGGATCCCTCACAGATACGCAGTATTTT TRBD1 TRBJ2-3 TRBV7-6 many
CSARGSPTGIYEQYF TGCAGTGCTAGAGGCTCCCCGACAGGTATATACGAGCAGTACTTC - TRBJ2-7 TRBV20-1 few
CASGPSSDHNEQFF TGTGCCAGCGGCCCATCTAGCGATCACAATGAGCAGTTCTTC - TRBJ2-1 TRBV6-6 -
CASSNRGTGSYNEQFF TGTGCCAGCAGCAACCGAGGGACAGGGTCCTACAATGAGCAGTTCTTC TRBD1 TRBJ2-1 TRBV7-8 many
CASSTGTNSYNEQFF TGTGCCAGCAGCACTGGGACGAACTCCTACAATGAGCAGTTCTTC - TRBJ2-1 TRBV7-6 -
CATSDPGQSTDTQYF TGTGCCACCAGTGACCCGGGACAGTCCACAGATACGCAGTATTTT TRBD1 TRBJ2-3 TRBV24-1 -
CASSYSTGKMDF TGTGCCAGCAGTTACTCGACAGGTAAAATGGACTTC - TRBJ2-7 TRBV6-8 few
CASSLRTPPYYTEAFF TGTGCCAGCAGTTTGCGGACCCCTCCCTACTACACTGAAGCTTTCTTT - TRBJ1-1 TRBV28 few
CASSSPREGETQYF TGTGCCAGCAGCTCACCCAGGGAGGGGGAGACCCAGTACTTC TRBD2 TRBJ2-5 TRBV7-4 many
CASSPTGPLGYTF TGTGCCAGCAGCCCGACAGGGCCCCTTGGCTACACCTTC TRBD1 TRBJ1-2 TRBV7-9 few
CASSSPWGTGELFF TGTGCCAGCAGCTCCCCTTGGGGCACCGGGGAGCTGTTTTTT - TRBJ2-2 TRBV7-9 few
CASSQRHLGGSKNIQYF TGCGCCAGCAGCCAAAGACACCTTGGGGGGTCCAAAAACATTCAGTACTTC - TRBJ2-4 TRBV4-3 few
CASSYEGVSGNTIYF TGTGCCAGCAGTTACGAAGGGGTCTCTGGAAACACCATATATTTT - TRBJ1-3 TRBV6-5 -
CASSPPMGRRDQPQHF TGTGCCAGCTCACCACCGATGGGGCGTAGGGATCAGCCCCAGCATTTT - TRBJ1-5 TRBV18 few
CASSLGPPDSNQPQHF TGTGCCAGCAGCTTGGGACCTCCAGATAGCAATCAGCCCCAGCATTTT - TRBJ1-5 TRBV7-6 -
CASSSGTSGGVIGETQYF TGTGCCAGCAGCTCCGGGACTAGCGGGGGGGTTATCGGAGAGACCCAGTACTTC TRBD2 TRBJ2-5 TRBV7-9 few
CASSTSRDTESYGYTF TGTGCCAGCAGCACCTCCCGGGACACTGAAAGCTATGGCTACACCTTC - TRBJ1-2 TRBV11-2 -
CASGSGEDTGELFF TGTGCTAGCGGATCCGGGGAGGATACCGGGGAGCTGTTTTTT - TRBJ2-2 TRBV7-7 many
CASSLGNHSPSPSSYNSPLHF TGTGCCAGCAGTTTGGGGAACCATTCTCCGAGCCCGAGCTCCTATAATTCACCCCTCCACTTT - TRBJ1-6 TRBV28 -